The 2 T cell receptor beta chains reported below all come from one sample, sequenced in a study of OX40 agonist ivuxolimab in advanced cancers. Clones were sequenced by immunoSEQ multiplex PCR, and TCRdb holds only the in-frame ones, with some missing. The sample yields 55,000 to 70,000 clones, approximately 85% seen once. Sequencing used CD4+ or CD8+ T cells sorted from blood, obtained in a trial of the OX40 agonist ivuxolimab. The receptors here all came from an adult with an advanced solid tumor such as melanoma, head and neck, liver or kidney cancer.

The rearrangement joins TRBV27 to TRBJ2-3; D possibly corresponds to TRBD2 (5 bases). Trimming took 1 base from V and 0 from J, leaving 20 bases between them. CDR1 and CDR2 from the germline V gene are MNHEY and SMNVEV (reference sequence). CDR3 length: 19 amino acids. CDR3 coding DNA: TGTGCCAGCAGTTTATTTTCCATGGGTAGCGCAGGAAGCACAGATACGCAGTATTTT. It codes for CASSLFSMGSAGSTDTQYF.

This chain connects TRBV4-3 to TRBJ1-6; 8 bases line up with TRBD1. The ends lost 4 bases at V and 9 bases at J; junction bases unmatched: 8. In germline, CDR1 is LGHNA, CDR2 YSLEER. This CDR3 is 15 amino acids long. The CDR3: CASSPYRGGGSPLHF. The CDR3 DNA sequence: TGCGCCAGCAGCCCATACAGGGGGGGAGGTTCACCCCTCCACTTT.